Sequencing of this T cell receptor beta chain was carried out in a study of cytotoxic CD8 clonotypes in ibrutinib-treated CLL. Sequenced by immunoSEQ multiplex PCR; TCRdb stores in-frame clones only, minus some. The sample holds 25,000 to 30,000 clones, around two thirds seen once. Germline assignment: CDR1 SGHRS and CDR2 YFSETQ. There are 16 residues in the CDR3. The V end lost 5 bases, the J end lost 0 bases, and 17 bases lay between the germline ends. The receptor was isolated from a human donor with chronic lymphocytic leukemia. This chain connects TRBV5-1 to TRBJ1-1, with TRBD1 as a possible D gene (6 bases). The source material was PBMCs, sampled after 24 months of ibrutinib treatment. As DNA, the CDR3 is TGCGCCAGCAGTCCGGGACACGTCCCAATGAACACTGAAGCTTTCTTT. Translation gives CASSPGHVPMNTEAFF.